The 8 T cell receptor beta chains in this list originate from one sample, sequenced in a study of immune characterization of retroperitoneal liposarcoma. TCRdb itself ran the PCR reads through MiXCR, one entry per CDR3 protein. The sample gives 9,500 to 14,000 distinct CDR3 sequences, over 25% of which show up once; approximately 10% is in the top ten. Sequenced sample: tumor tissue. The receptors stem from a female donor with retroperitoneal liposarcoma.

This clonotype was observed a handful of times. This rearrangement joins TRBV7-2 to TRBJ2-1; D remains unclear. The J call may be incorrect, as the DNA end agrees better with TRBJ2-7. The CDR3 covers 12 residues. Germline CDR1 is SGHTA and CDR2 is FQGNSA. The DNA for the CDR3 is TGTGCCAGCAGCTTGACTCGTTACGAGCAGTACTTC. This gives the protein CASSLTRYEQYF.

Turning to this clonotype: One end of the junction varies from germline; a read error may be responsible. The CDR3 spells CASSPLAGVDNEQFF. CDR3 coding DNA: TGTGCTAGCAGCCCTCTAGCGGGAGTAGACAATGAGCAGTTCTTC. The genes are TRBV7-7 and TRBJ2-1; 10 bases match TRBD2. The CDR3 has 15 residues. CDR1 is SSHAT and CDR2 is FNYEAQ in the germline V gene (reference sequence).

The rearrangement uses TRBV6-5 and TRBJ1-1; D gene uncertain. Germline CDR1 is MNHEY and CDR2 is SVGAGI. Trimming took 2 bases from V and 4 from J, leaving 8 bases between them. The CDR3 contains 13 residues. CDR3 nucleotide sequence: TGTGCCAGCAGTTACACTACAGCCACTGAAGCTTTCTTT. Translation gives CASSYTTATEAFF.

The sample holds a few counts of this clonotype. J is TRBJ2-3 and V is TRBV10-3, with 14 positions matching TRBD2. V shed 3 bases, J shed 0 bases, and the junction held 2 bases outside the gene matches. Germline loops: CDR1 ENHRY, CDR2 SYGVKD. This CDR3 is 17 amino acids long. CDR3 nucleotide sequence: TGTGCCATCAGTGACGGGACTAGCGGGGGAAGCACAGATACGCAGTATTTT. Translated: CAISDGTSGGSTDTQYF.

This clonotype rates as medium-sized (0.01 to 0.1%). The genes are TRBV6-1 and TRBJ2-4, with D uncertain. Deletions cut 5 bases from V and 3 bases from J, with 14 bases between. The CDR3 is made up of 15 amino acids. CDR1 and CDR2 from the germline V gene are MNHNS and SASEGT. CDR3: CASSPLDRSKNIQYF. The DNA of the CDR3 is TGTGCCAGCAGTCCTCTGGATAGAAGCAAAAACATTCAGTACTTC.

This clonotype was observed a single time. A much larger clone differs from this one at a single base, so this may be a read error. The chain is built from TRBV11-3 and TRBJ2-1, with D tentatively TRBD1 or TRBD2 (5 bases each). The CDR3 is 18 residues long. The germline gives CDR1 SGHNT, CDR2 YENEEA. The CDR3 reads CASSATLRGRGIPSTRYF. DNA of the CDR3: TGTGCCAGCAGCGCCACCCTCCGGGGCCGCGGTATCCCCTCGACCCGGTACTTC.

This clonotype was seen at least ten times. The V call is TRBV6-1, the J call TRBJ1-1, with unresolved D. This CDR3 spans 13 amino acids. Trimming stripped 6 bases from V and 4 bases from J, with 12 bases between. Germline assignment: CDR1 MNHNS and CDR2 SASEGT. The CDR3 coding sequence is TGTGCCAGCAGGGGCACACAAACCACTGAAGCTTTCTTT. Translated: CASRGTQTTEAFF.

This clonotype qualifies as medium-sized. The CDR3 is CASSLNGQGFSYNEQFF. CDR3 DNA: TGTGCCAGCAGCTTAAACGGACAGGGATTCTCCTACAATGAGCAGTTCTTC. This chain connects TRBV7-2 to TRBJ2-1, with TRBD1 identical over 8 bases. The CDR3 length is 17 residues. Looked up from germline, CDR1 is SGHTA and CDR2 is FQGNSA. V trimming: 2 bases; J trimming: 0 bases; junction bases outside the gene matches: 6.